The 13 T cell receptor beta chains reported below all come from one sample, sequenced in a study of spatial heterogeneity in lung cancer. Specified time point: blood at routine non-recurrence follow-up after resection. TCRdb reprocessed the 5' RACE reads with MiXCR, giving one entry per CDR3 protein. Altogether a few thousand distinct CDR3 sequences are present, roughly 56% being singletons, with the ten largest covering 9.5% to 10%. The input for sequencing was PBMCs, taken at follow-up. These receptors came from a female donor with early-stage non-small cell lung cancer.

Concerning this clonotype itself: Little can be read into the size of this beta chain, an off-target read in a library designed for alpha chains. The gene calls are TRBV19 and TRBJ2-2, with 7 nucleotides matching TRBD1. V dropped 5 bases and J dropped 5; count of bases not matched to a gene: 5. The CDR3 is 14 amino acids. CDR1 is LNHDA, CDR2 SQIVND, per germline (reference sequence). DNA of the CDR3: TGTGCCAGTAGTGACAGGGCCAAAACCGGGGAGCTGTTTTTT. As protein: CASSDRAKTGELFF.

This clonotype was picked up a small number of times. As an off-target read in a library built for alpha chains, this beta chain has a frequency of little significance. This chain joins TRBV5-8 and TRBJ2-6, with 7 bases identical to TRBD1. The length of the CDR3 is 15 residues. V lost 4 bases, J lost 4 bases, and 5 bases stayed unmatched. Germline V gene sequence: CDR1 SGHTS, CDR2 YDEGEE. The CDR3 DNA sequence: TGTGCCAGCAGCCAGACAGGGTCCGGGGCCAACGTCCTGACTTTC. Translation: CASSQTGSGANVLTF.

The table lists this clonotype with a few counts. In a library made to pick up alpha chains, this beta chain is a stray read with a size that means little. CDR3 nucleotides: TGCAGCGTTGGGGGACCCCATAACGAGCAGTACGTC. Protein product: CSVGGPHNEQYV. The chain recombines TRBV29-1 with TRBJ2-7; D assignment may be TRBD1 or TRBD2 (5 bases each). Germline loops: CDR1 SQVTM, CDR2 ANQGSEA. The CDR3 contains 12 residues. V gave up 4 bases and J gave up 5 bases, with 12 bases separating them.

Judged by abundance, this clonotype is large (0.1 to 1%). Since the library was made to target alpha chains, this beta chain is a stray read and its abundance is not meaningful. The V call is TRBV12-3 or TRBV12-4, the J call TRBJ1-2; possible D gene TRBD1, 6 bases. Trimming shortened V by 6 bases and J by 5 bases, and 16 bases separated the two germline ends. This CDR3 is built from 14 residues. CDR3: CASRDRTASYGYTF. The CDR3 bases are TGTGCCAGCAGAGACCGGACAGCTTCTTATGGCTACACCTTC.

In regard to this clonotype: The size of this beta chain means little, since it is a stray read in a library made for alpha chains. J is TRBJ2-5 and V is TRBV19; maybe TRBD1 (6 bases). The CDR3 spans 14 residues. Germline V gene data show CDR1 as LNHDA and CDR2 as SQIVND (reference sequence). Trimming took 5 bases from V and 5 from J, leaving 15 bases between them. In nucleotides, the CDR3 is TGTGCCAGTAGTGTAGGGGGACAAGCGGAGACCCAGTACTTC. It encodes CASSVGGQAETQYF.

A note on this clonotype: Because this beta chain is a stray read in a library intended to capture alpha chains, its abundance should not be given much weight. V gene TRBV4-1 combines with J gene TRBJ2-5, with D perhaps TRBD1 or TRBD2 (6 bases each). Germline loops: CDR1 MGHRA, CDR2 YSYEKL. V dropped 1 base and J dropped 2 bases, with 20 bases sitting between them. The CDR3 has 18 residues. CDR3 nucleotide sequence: TGCGCCAGCAGCCAAGCTCCGCGCGGCCAGGGGAGGCAAGAGACCCAGTACTTC. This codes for CASSQAPRGQGRQETQYF.

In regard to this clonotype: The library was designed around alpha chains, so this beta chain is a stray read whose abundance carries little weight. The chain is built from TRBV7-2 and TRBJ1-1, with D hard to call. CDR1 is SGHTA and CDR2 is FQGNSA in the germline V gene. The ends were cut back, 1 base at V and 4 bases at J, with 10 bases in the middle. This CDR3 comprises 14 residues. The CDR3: CASSLGMAGTEAFF. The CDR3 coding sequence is TGTGCCAGCAGCTTAGGAATGGCGGGCACTGAAGCTTTCTTT.

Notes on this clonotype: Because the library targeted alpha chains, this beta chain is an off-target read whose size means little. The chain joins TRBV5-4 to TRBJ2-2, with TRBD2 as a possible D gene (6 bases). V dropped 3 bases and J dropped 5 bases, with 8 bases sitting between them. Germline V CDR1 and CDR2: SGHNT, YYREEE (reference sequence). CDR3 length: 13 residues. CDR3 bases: TGTGCCAGCAGCTGGGGACTTACCGGGGAGCTGTTTTTT. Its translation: CASSWGLTGELFF.

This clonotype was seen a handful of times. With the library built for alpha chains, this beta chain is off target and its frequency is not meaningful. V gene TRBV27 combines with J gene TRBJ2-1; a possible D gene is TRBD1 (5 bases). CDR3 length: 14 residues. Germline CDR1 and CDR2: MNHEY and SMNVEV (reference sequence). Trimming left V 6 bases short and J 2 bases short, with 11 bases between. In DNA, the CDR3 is TGTGCCAGCAGCAGGGAATTAGCCTACAATGAGCAGTTCTTC. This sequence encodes CASSRELAYNEQFF.

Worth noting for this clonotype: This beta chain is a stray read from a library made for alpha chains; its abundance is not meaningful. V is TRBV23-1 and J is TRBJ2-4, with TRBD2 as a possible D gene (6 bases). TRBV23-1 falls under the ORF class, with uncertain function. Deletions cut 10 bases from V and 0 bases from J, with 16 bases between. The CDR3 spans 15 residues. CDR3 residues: CAIRGGTLAKNIQYF. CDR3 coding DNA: TGCGCCATCCGTGGGGGGACTTTAGCCAAAAACATTCAGTACTTC.

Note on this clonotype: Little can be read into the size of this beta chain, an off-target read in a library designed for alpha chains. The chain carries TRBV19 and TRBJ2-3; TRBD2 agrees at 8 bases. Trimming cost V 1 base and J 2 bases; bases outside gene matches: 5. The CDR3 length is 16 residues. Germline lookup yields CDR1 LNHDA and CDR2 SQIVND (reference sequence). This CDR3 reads CASSIALAGNTDTQYF. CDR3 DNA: TGTGCCAGTAGTATAGCTCTAGCGGGCAACACAGATACGCAGTATTTT. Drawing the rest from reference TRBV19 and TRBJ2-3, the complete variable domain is DGGITQSPKYLFRKEGQNVTLSCEQNLNHDAMYWYRQDPGQGLRLIYYSQIVNDFQKGDIAEGYSVSREKKESFPLTVTSAQKNPTAFYLCASSIALAGNTDTQYFGPGTRLTVL.

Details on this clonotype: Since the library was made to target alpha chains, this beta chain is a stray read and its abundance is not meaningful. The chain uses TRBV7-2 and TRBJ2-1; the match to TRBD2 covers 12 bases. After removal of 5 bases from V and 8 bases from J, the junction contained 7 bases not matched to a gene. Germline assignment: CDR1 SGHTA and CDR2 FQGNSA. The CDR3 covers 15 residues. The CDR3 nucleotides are TGTGCCAGCAGCGTACTAGCGGGAGGTGCCGATGAGCAGTTCTTC. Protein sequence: CASSVLAGGADEQFF.

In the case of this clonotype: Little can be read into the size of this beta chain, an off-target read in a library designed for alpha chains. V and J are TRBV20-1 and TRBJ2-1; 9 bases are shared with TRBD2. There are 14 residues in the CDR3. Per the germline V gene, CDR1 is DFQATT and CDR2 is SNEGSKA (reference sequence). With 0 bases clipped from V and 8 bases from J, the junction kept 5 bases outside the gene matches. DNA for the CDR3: TGCAGTGCTAGAGATTTCGCGGGAGGGGATGAGCAGTTCTTC. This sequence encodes CSARDFAGGDEQFF.